The entry below describes one TCR beta chain. It has no known antigen specificity. No base qualities exist here, and no much larger clone lies one base off it. This record belongs to a study of PD-1 blockade in mismatch repair-deficient tumors (dated by TCRdb to 2016 to 2017). In terms of the full investigation: The trial enrolled more than 85 consecutive patients with 11 to 12 mismatch repair-deficient cancer types between September 2013 and 2016, all previously treated and progressing. Tumor-associated T cell clones were tracked in the peripheral blood of patients responding to PD-1 blockade by deep sequencing of TCR CDR3 regions.

For each enrolled patient, mismatch repair deficiency was established using either polymerase chain reaction or immunohistochemistry. TCR sequencing was carried out for three patients who responded to pembrolizumab therapy. In the phase II trial, pembrolizumab PD-1 blockade was tested prospectively in advanced mismatch repair-deficient cancers, no matter which tissue of origin the cancers came from. Peripheral blood T cell samples were serially collected before and at multiple times after PD-1 blockade was started. The timing of each blood sample was reported as weeks after the first dose of pembrolizumab. Libraries were constructed by the immunoSEQ multiplex PCR assay. TCRdb mirrors the immuneACCESS table, restricted to in-frame sequences. Some clones are absent from its copies; in checked studies, under half trace to an unresolved V gene, and the reason for the others is unknown. This sample comprises about 60,000 clones, about 87% of them detected only once. The ten largest clones represent around 13% of the sample.

The research as a whole found: Clones residing in the tumor, which were often undetectable in blood before treatment, expanded quickly after pembrolizumab and then contracted, generally before radiologic responses.

A distance of 17 bases separates the germline ends of V and J, which lose 5 bases and 6 bases respectively. The CDR3, cysteine through phenylalanine, is 15 amino acids long. Solely the CDR3 DNA is kept, with 45 bases framed from the first base. As encoded in the germline V gene (reference sequence), CDR1 is MNHEY while CDR2 is SMNVEV. Rearrangement joined TRBV27 to TRBJ2-1; TRBD1 might be the D gene, on 6 matching bases. The material was peripheral blood, obtained 52 weeks after starting pembrolizumab. The receptor's source is an adult with mismatch repair-deficient cancer. The base sequence is TGTGCCAGCAGTCCACACAACAGGGCCCGCAATGAGCAGTTCTTC. This gives the protein CASSPHNRARNEQFF.